This T cell receptor (beta chain) stems from a study of T cells after yellow fever vaccination. Findings and limits, study-wide: The secondary response showed a weaker magnitude and a faster peak, day 5 versus 15. Post-booster repertoires again held most primary-vaccination clones (roughly 95% CD4, over 80% CD8).

Regarding this clonotype: Its antigen is undetermined.

5'RACE template switching added a universal primer site and UMIs to TCR cDNA. TCRdb re-derived calls from the 5' RACE reads in MiXCR, one entry per CDR3 protein. Of about 300,000 distinct CDR3 sequences listed, approximately 10% are singletons. The material sequenced was CD4+ T cells sorted from PBMCs, taken 5 days after the yellow fever booster vaccination. This receptor was identified in a man between 18 and 29 years old who received the YFV17D yellow fever vaccine.

CDR3 in DNA: TGTGCCAGCAGCTTCCCGAGTAGGGTCGGAGATACGCAGTATTTT. This gives the protein CASSFPSRVGDTQYF. The rearrangement uses TRBV5-4 and TRBJ2-3; D gene ambiguous. This CDR3 region has 15 residues. CDR1 and CDR2 from the germline V gene are SGHNT and YYREEE (reference sequence). The V end lost 2 bases, the J end lost 5 bases, and 15 bases lay between the germline ends.